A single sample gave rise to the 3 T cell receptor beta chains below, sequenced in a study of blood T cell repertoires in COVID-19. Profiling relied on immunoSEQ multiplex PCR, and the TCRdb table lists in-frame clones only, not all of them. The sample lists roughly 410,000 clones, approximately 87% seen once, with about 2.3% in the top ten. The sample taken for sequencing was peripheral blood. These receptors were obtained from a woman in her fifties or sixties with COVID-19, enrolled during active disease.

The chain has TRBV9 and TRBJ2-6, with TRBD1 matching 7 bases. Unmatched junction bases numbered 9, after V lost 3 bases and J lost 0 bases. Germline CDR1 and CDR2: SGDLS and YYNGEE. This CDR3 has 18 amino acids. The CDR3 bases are TGTGCCAGCAGCGCCCCGCAGACAGGGACCTCTGGGGCCAACGTCCTGACTTTC. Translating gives CASSAPQTGTSGANVLTF.

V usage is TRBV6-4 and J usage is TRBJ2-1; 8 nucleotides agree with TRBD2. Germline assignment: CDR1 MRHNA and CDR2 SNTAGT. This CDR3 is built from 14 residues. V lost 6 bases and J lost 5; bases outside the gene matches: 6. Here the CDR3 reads CASRSGGADNEQFF. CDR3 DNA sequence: TGTGCCAGCAGAAGCGGGGGCGCCGACAATGAGCAGTTCTTC.

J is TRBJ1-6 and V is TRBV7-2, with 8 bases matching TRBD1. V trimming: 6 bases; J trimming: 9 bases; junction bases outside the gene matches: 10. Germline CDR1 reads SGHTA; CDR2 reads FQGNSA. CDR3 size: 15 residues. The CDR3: CASRPPGGPGSPLHF. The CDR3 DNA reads TGTGCCAGCAGACCACCAGGGGGCCCGGGTTCACCCCTCCACTTT.